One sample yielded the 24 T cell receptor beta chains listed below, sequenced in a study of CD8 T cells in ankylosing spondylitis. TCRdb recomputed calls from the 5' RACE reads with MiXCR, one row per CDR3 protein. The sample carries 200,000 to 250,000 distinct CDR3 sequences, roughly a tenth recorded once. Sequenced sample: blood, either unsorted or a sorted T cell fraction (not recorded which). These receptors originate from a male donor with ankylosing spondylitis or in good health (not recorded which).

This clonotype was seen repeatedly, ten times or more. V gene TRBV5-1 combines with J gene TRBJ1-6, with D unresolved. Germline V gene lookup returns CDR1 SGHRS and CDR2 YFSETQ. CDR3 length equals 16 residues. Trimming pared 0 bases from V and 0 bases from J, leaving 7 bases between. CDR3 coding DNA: TGCGCCAGCAGCTTGGGTGCGAGCTCCTATAATTCACCCCTCCACTTT. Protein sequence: CASSLGASSYNSPLHF.

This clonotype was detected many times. The DNA of the CDR3 is TGTGCCAGCGGAGGAGCGGATACGCAGTATTTT. Protein sequence: CASGGADTQYF. V usage is TRBV12-3 or TRBV12-4 and J usage is TRBJ2-3, with D possibly TRBD2 on 5 matching bases. The CDR3 has 11 amino acids. Trimming shortened V by 8 bases and J by 6 bases, and 9 bases separated the two germline ends.

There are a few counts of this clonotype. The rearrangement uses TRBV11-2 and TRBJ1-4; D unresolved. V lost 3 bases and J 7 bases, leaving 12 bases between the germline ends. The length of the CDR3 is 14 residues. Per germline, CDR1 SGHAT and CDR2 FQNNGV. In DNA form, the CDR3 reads TGTGCCAGCAGCTTCTCCCAGAACAGTGAAAAACTGTTTTTT. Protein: CASSFSQNSEKLFF.

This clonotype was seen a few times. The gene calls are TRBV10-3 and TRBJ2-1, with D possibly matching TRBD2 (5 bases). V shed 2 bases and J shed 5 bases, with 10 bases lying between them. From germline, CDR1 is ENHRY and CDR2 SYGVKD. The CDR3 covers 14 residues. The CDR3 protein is CAISEERENNEQFF. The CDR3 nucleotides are TGTGCCATCAGTGAGGAGAGGGAAAACAATGAGCAGTTCTTC.

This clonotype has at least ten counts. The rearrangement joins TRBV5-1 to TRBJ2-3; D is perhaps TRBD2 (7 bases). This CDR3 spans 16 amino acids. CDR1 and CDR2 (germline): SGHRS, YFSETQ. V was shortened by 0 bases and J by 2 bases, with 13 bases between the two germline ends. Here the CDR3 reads CASSLEGGQYTDTQYF. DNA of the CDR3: TGCGCCAGCAGCTTGGAGGGGGGGCAATACACAGATACGCAGTATTTT.

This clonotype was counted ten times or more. DNA for the CDR3: TGTGCCAGCAGTTACTTTATGGAGGGCTATGGCTACACCTTC. Its protein product is CASSYFMEGYGYTF. The chain recombines TRBV6-5 with TRBJ1-2, with unresolved D. This CDR3 has 14 amino acids. Germline CDR1 MNHEY, CDR2 SVGAGI. V lost 1 base and J lost 4, with 10 bases in between.

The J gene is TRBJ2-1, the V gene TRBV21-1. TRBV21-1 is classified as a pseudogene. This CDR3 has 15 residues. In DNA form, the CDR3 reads TGTGCCAGCATGACAACTCAGGACGGGTACAATGAGCAGTTCTTC. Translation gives CASMTTQDGYNEQFF.

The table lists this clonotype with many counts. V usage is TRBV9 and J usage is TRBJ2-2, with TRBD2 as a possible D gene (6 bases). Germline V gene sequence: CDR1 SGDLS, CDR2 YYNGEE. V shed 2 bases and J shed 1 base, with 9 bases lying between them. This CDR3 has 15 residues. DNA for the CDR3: TGTGCCAGCAGCGTGTCGGGGGAGAACACCGGGGAGCTGTTTTTT. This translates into CASSVSGENTGELFF.

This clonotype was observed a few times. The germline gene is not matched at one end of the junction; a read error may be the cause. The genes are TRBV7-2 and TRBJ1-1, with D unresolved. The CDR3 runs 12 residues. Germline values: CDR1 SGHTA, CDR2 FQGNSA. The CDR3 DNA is TGTGCCAGCAGCCCGGGTGTGACTGGAGCTTTCTTT. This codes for CASSPGVTGAFF.

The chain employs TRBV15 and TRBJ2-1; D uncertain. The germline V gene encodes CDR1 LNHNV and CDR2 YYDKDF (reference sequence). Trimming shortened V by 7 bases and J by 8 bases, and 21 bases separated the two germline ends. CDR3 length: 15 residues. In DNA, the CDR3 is TGTGCCACCAAGATGGAATGGACCCTAGGTTATGAGCAGTTCTTC. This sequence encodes CATKMEWTLGYEQFF.

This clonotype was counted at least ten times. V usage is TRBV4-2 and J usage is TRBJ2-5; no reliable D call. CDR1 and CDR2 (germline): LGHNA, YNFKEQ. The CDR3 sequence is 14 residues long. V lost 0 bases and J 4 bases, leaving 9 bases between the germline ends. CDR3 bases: TGTGCCAGCAGCCAAGATCCACAGAGAGAGACCCAGTACTTC. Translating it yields CASSQDPQRETQYF.

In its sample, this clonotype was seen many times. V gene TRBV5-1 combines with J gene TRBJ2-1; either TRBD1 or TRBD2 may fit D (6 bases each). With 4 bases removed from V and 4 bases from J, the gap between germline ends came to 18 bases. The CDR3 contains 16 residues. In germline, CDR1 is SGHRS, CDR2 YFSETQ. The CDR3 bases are TGCGCCAGCAGCCCTTCCGACCGGGGGCGGTACAATGAGCAGTTCTTC. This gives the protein CASSPSDRGRYNEQFF.

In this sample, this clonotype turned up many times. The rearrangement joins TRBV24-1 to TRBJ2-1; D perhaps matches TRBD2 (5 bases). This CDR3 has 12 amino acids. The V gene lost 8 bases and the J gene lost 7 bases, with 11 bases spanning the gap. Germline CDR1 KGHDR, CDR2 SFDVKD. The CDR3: CATTSRGNEQFF. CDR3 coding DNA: TGTGCCACCACTTCGAGAGGGAATGAGCAGTTCTTC.

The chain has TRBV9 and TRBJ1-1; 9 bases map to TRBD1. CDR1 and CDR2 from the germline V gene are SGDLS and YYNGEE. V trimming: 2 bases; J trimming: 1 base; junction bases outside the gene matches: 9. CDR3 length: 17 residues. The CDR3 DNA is TGTGCCAGCAGCGTGGGCCTCTCGGGACAGGGGAACACTGAAGCTTTCTTT. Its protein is CASSVGLSGQGNTEAFF. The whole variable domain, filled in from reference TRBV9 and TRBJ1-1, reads DSGVTQTPKHLITATGQRVTLRCSPRSGDLSVYWYQQSLDQGLQFLIQYYNGEERAKGNILERFSAQQFPDLHSELNLSSLELGDSALYFCASSVGLSGQGNTEAFFGQGTRLTVV.

Here the CDR3 reads CSARAMYQETQYF. The CDR3 bases are TGCAGTGCTAGGGCGATGTACCAAGAGACCCAGTACTTC. The chain recombines TRBV20-1 with TRBJ2-5; D gene unclear. Germline assignment: CDR1 DFQATT and CDR2 SNEGSKA (reference sequence). This CDR3 has 13 residues. Trimming took 3 bases from V and 0 from J, leaving 8 bases between them.

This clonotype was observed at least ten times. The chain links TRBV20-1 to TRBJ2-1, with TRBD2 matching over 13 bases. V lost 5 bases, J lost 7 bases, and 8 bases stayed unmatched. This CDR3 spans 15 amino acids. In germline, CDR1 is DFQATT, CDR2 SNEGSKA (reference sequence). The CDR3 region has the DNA TGCAGTGCTCGCGTCGGGACTAGCGGGGATAATGAGCAGTTCTTC. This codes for CSARVGTSGDNEQFF.

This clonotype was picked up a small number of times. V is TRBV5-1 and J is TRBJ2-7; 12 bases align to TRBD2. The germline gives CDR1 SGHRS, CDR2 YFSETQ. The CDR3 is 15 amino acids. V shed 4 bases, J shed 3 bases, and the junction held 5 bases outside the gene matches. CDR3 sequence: CASSGLAGPHYEQYF. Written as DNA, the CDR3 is TGCGCCAGCAGCGGACTAGCGGGACCTCACTACGAGCAGTACTTC.

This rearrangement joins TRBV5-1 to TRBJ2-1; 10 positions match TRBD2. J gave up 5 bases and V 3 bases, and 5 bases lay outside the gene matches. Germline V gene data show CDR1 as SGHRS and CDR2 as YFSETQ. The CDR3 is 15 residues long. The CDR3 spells CASSSSGGGNNEQFF. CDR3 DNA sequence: TGCGCCAGCAGCTCCAGCGGGGGGGGAAACAATGAGCAGTTCTTC. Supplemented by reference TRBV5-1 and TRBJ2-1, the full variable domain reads KAGVTQTPRYLIKTRGQQVTLSCSPISGHRSVSWYQQTPGQGLQFLFEYFSETQRNKGNFPGRFSGRQFSNSRSEMNVSTLELGDSALYLCASSSSGGGNNEQFFGPGTRLTVL.

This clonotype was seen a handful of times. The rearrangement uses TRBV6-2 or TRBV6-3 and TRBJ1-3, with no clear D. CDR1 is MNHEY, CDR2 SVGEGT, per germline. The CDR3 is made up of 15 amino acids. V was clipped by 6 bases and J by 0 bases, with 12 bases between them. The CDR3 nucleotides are TGTGCCAGCAGCGACTCCCTCGGCTCTGGAAACACCATATATTTT. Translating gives CASSDSLGSGNTIYF.

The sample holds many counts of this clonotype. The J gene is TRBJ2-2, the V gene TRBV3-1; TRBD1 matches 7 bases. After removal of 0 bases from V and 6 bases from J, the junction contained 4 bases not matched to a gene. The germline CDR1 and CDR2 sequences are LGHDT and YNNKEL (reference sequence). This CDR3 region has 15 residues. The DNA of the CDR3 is TGTGCCAGCAGCCAAGAAGGGGGCGCCTCCGGGGAGCTGTTTTTT. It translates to CASSQEGGASGELFF. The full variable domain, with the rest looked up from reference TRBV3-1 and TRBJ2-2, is DTAVSQTPKYLVTQMGNDKSIKCEQNLGHDTMYWYKQDSKKFLKIMFSYNNKELIINETVPNRFSPKSPDKAHLNLHINSLELGDSAVYFCASSQEGGASGELFFGEGSRLTVL.

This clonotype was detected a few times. The CDR3 loop is CATSTLLSSGNTIYF. CDR3 bases: TGTGCCACCAGCACTCTCTTGAGCTCTGGAAACACCATATATTTT. The rearrangement links TRBV15 to TRBJ1-3; D not certain. Trimming pared 4 bases from V and 0 bases from J, leaving 10 bases between. CDR3 length: 15 amino acids. Looked up from germline, CDR1 is LNHNV and CDR2 is YYDKDF (reference sequence). Full variable domain (remainder filled in from reference TRBV15 and TRBJ1-3): DAMVIQNPRYQVTQFGKPVTLSCSQTLNHNVMYWYQQKSSQAPKLLFHYYDKDFNNEADTPDNFQSRRPNTSFCFLDIRSPGLGDTAMYLCATSTLLSSGNTIYFGEGSWLTVV.

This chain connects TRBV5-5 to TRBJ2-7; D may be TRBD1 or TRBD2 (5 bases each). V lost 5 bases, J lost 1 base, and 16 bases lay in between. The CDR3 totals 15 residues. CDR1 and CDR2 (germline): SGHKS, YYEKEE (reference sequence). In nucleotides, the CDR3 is TGTGCCAGCAGTAGACCCGGGACCGCATCCTACGAGCAGTACTTC. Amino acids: CASSRPGTASYEQYF.

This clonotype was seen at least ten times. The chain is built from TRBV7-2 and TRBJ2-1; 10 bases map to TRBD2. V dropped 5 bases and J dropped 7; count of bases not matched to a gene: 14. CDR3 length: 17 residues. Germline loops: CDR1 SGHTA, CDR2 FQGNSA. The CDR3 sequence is CASSQDSGGRPTNEQFF. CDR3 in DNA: TGTGCCAGCAGCCAAGATAGCGGGGGGAGACCTACAAATGAGCAGTTCTTC.

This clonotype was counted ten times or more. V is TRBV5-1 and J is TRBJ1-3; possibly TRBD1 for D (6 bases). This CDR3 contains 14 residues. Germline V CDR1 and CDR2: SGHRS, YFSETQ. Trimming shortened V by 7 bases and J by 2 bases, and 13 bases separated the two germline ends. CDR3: CASAEGGTGNTIYF. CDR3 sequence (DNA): TGCGCCAGCGCCGAAGGGGGGACTGGAAACACCATATATTTT.